This entry lists 17 T cell receptor beta chains sequenced from one sample in a study of blood T cell repertoires in COVID-19. The data were produced by immunoSEQ multiplex PCR, yet TCRdb's version contains in-frame clones alone and is incomplete. The table records hundreds of thousands of clones, around 90% of them present only once. The sequenced sample consisted of peripheral blood. Receptors originate from a woman younger than 35 with acute or convalescent COVID-19.

The genes are TRBV7-8 and TRBJ1-2, with TRBD1 matching over 10 bases. The junction had 6 bases not matched to a gene; V was cut back by 4 bases and J by 4 bases. The germline gives CDR1 SGHVS, CDR2 FQNEAQ. The CDR3 has 15 amino acids. As DNA, the CDR3 is TGTGCCAGCAGCTACGCGACAGGGGGCGGCTATGGCTACACCTTC. It translates to CASSYATGGGYGYTF.

The J gene is TRBJ1-1, the V gene TRBV30; no clear D. CDR3 length: 14 residues. V lost 5 bases and J lost 1, with 14 bases in between. Germline CDR1 GTSNPN, CDR2 SVGIG (reference sequence). Here the CDR3 reads CAWGLQYENTEAFF. The CDR3 region has the DNA TGTGCCTGGGGCCTACAGTACGAGAACACTGAAGCTTTCTTT.

The gene calls are TRBV5-4 and TRBJ2-3; 11 bases fit TRBD2. V lost 4 bases, J lost 1 base, and 11 bases stayed unmatched. Germline V gene lookup returns CDR1 SGHNT and CDR2 YYREEE (reference sequence). This CDR3 region has 18 residues. The CDR3 sequence: CASSRRIAGGLRTDTQYF. In DNA, the CDR3 is TGTGCCAGCAGCCGACGAATAGCGGGGGGGCTCCGCACAGATACGCAGTATTTT. Variable domain in full (rest from reference TRBV5-4 and TRBJ2-3): ETGVTQSPTHLIKTRGQQVTLRCSSQSGHNTVSWYQQALGQGPQFIFQYYREEENGRGNFPPRFSGLQFPNYSSELNVNALELDDSALYLCASSRRIAGGLRTDTQYFGPGTRLTVL.

The gene calls are TRBV6-5 and TRBJ1-2; 8 positions match TRBD1. The junction had 8 bases not matched to a gene; V was cut back by 6 bases and J by 8 bases. CDR1 and CDR2 (germline): MNHEY, SVGAGI. This CDR3 has 13 amino acids. This CDR3 is CASRALDRVGYTF. The CDR3 coding sequence is TGTGCCAGCAGGGCCTTGGACAGGGTCGGCTACACCTTC.

This clone turned up a few times. The chain joins TRBV6-4 to TRBJ2-3, with TRBD1 matching over 7 bases. CDR1 and CDR2 (germline): MRHNA, SNTAGT. CDR3 length equals 16 residues. The J segment lost 4 bases and the V segment lost 3 bases, leaving 10 bases of the junction unmatched. Written as DNA, the CDR3 is TGTGCCAGCAGTGATTTTCCAGACAGGGCTGCAGATACGCAGTATTTT. It translates to CASSDFPDRAADTQYF.

This chain connects TRBV25-1 to TRBJ2-1; D call uncertain. CDR3 length: 16 residues. Trimming took 3 bases from V and 5 from J, leaving 17 bases between them. CDR1 is MGHDK, CDR2 SYGVNS, per germline. For the CDR3, the DNA is TGTGCCAGCAGTGATCCGGTCGTCTTCCGAAACAATGAGCAGTTCTTC. Translation gives CASSDPVVFRNNEQFF.

This chain uses TRBV3-1 (or the pseudogene TRBV3-2) with TRBJ1-5, with no clear D. Trimming took off 1 base at V and 1 base at J, with 11 bases between the two ends. Per the germline V gene, CDR1 is LGHDT and CDR2 is YNNKEL (reference sequence). There are 16 residues in the CDR3. CDR3 amino acids: CASSQGWTGSNQPQHF. The CDR3, as DNA: TGTGCCAGCAGCCAAGGGTGGACGGGGAGCAATCAGCCCCAGCATTTT.

The chain carries TRBV5-8 and TRBJ2-2; 7 bases are a match to TRBD1. CDR1 is SGHTS, CDR2 YDEGEE, per germline. Trimming cost V 2 bases and J 4 bases; bases outside gene matches: 11. The CDR3 loop spans 17 amino acids. The CDR3 DNA reads TGTGCCAGCAGCTTAGGAACAGGGGTTCGGGGCACCGGGGAGCTGTTTTTT. It codes for CASSLGTGVRGTGELFF.

This clone was recorded only once. The V gene is TRBV11-3, the J gene TRBJ1-2, with 7 bases that match TRBD1. From germline, CDR1 is SGHNT and CDR2 YENEEA. J was trimmed by 4 bases and V by 1 base; bases with no gene match: 15. This CDR3 spans 18 amino acids. CDR3 nucleotides: TGTGCCAGCAGCTTAGTCATAAAAGACAGGGTAAACCTCTATGGCTACACCTTC. It specifies CASSLVIKDRVNLYGYTF. Using reference TRBV11-3 and TRBJ1-2 for the parts outside the CDR3, the full variable domain is EAGVVQSPRYKIIEKKQPVAFWCNPISGHNTLYWYLQNLGQGPELLIRYENEEAVDDSQLPKDRFSAERLKGVDSTLKIQPAELGDSAVYLCASSLVIKDRVNLYGYTFGSGTRLTVV.

This chain connects TRBV3-1 (or the pseudogene TRBV3-2) to TRBJ2-5; D is unclear. The CDR3 consists of 16 residues. Trimming removed 1 base from V and 0 bases from J, with 12 bases in between. CDR1 and CDR2 from the germline V gene are LGHDT and YNNKEL (reference sequence). CDR3 DNA sequence: TGTGCCAGCAGCCAAGGAATTAGAGTCAACCAAGAGACCCAGTACTTC. Its translation: CASSQGIRVNQETQYF.

The chain couples TRBV7-9 to TRBJ1-6; 9 bases align to TRBD1. V was pared by 6 bases and J by 5 bases, with 2 bases of the junction left unmatched. The CDR3 totals 14 residues. Germline CDR1 is SEHNR and CDR2 is FQNEAQ (reference sequence). The CDR3 reads CASSWDRDNSPLHF. The CDR3 DNA sequence: TGTGCCAGCAGTTGGGACAGGGATAATTCACCCCTCCACTTT.

The CDR3 loop is CAWSLGQGGEKLFF. The DNA of the CDR3 is TGTGCCTGGAGCCTTGGACAGGGAGGTGAAAAACTGTTTTTT. The rearrangement links TRBV30 to TRBJ1-4; TRBD1 matches 8 bases. Germline-derived CDR1 and CDR2 are GTSNPN and SVGIG (reference sequence). CDR3 length equals 14 residues. V dropped 3 bases and J dropped 7; count of bases not matched to a gene: 7.

The chain links TRBV19 to TRBJ1-6, with D possibly matching TRBD1 (5 bases). Germline CDR1 is LNHDA and CDR2 is SQIVND (reference sequence). This CDR3 is built from 15 residues. Trimming cost V 3 bases and J 5 bases, with 11 bases left between them. This chain's CDR3 is CASSIRAGNNSPLHF. The CDR3 nucleotides are TGTGCCAGTAGTATTAGGGCAGGGAATAATTCACCCCTCCACTTT.

The chain combines TRBV6-6 with TRBJ1-1; D unclear. V gave up 11 bases and J gave up 7 bases, with 11 bases separating them. Germline CDR1 and CDR2: MNHNY and SVGAGI (reference sequence). The CDR3 loop spans 10 amino acids. CDR3 nucleotide sequence: TGTGCCGCGCAGAGGGTTGAAGCTTTCTTT. Amino acids: CAAQRVEAFF.

The chain joins TRBV12-3 or TRBV12-4 to TRBJ1-1; no clear D. The CDR3 is 13 amino acids. V lost 9 bases, J lost 1 base, and 12 bases lay in between. The CDR3 sequence: CASGFRENTEAFF. The CDR3 DNA follows: TGTGCCAGTGGTTTTCGCGAGAACACTGAAGCTTTCTTT.

The rearrangement joins TRBV7-3 to TRBJ2-1; 10 bases are shared with TRBD1. CDR3 length: 15 amino acids. CDR1 SGHTA and CDR2 FQGTGA come from the germline V gene. V lost 5 bases to trimming and J lost 8 bases; unmatched junction nucleotides: 9. CDR3 region: CASSQRDRGLDEQFF. CDR3 sequence (DNA): TGTGCCAGCAGCCAAAGGGACAGGGGTTTAGATGAGCAGTTCTTC.

The rearrangement joins TRBV4-2 to TRBJ2-5; no clear D gene. Trimming removed 1 base at V and 0 bases at J, with 9 bases between. Germline loops: CDR1 LGHNA, CDR2 YNFKEQ. The CDR3 covers 15 residues. This chain's CDR3 is CASSQAGTDQETQYF. For the CDR3, the DNA is TGTGCCAGCAGCCAAGCCGGTACTGACCAAGAGACCCAGTACTTC.